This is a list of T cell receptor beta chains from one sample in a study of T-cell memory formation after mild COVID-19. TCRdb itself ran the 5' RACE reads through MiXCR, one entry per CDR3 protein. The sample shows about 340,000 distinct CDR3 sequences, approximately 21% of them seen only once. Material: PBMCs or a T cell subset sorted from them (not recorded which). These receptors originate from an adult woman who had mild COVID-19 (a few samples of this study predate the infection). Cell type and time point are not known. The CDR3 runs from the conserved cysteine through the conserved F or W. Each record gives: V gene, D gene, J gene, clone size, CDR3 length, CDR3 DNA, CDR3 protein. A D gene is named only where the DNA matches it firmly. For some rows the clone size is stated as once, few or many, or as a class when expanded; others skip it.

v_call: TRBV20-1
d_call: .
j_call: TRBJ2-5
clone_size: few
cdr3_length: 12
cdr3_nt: TGCAGTGCTAGTACAGGGATAAAGACCCAGTACTTC
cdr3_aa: CSASTGIKTQYF

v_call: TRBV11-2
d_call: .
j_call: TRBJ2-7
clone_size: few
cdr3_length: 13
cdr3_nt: TGTGCCAGCAAAAACGTAAACTCCTACGAGCAGTACTTC
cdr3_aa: CASKNVNSYEQYF

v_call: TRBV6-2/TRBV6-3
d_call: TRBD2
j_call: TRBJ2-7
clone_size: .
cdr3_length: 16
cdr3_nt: TGTGCCAGCAGTTACCAATCGGGACTAGCCGGCGACGAGCAGTACTTC
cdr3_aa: CASSYQSGLAGDEQYF

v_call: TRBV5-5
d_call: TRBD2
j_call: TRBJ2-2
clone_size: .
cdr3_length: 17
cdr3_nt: TGTGCCAGCAGCCGGGGACTAGCGGGAGTAAGGACCGGGGAGCTGTTTTTT
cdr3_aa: CASSRGLAGVRTGELFF

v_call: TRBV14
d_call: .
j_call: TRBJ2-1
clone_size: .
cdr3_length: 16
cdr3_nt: TGTGCCAGCAGCCAAGGTGCGGACTATTTTTTCGATGAGCAGTTCTTC
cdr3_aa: CASSQGADYFFDEQFF

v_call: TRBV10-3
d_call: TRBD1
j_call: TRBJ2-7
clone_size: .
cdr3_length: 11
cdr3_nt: TGTGCCGTGACAGGGGGCTACGAGCAGTACTTC
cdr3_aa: CAVTGGYEQYF

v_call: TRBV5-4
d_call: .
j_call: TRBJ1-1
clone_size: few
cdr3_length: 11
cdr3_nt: TGTGCCAGCAGCTCTGCCCTTGAAGCTTTCTTT
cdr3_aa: CASSSALEAFF

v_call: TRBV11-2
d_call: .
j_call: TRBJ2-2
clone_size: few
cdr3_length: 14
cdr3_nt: TGTGCCAGCAGTCCCACAAGGTCCACCGGGGAGCTGTTTTTT
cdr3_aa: CASSPTRSTGELFF

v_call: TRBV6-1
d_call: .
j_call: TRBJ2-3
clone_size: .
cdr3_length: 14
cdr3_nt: TGTGCCAGCAGTATACCCTGGGGATCAGATACGCAGTATTTT
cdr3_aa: CASSIPWGSDTQYF

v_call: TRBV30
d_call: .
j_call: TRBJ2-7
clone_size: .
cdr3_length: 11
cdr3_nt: TGTGCCTGGAGAGGACACTACGAGCAGTACTTC
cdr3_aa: CAWRGHYEQYF

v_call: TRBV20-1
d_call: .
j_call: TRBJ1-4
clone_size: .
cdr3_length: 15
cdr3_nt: TGCAGTGCTAAACGTTCGAACTGGGCTAATGAAAAACTGTTTTTT
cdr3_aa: CSAKRSNWANEKLFF

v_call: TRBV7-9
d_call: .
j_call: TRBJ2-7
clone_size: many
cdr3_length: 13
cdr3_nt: TGTGCCAGCAGCAGGGTGGGAGGCTACGAGCAGTACTTC
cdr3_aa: CASSRVGGYEQYF

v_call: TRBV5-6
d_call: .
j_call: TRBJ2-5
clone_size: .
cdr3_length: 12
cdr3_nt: TGTGCCAGCAGCACGGAAAGGGAGACCCAGTACTTC
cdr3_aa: CASSTERETQYF

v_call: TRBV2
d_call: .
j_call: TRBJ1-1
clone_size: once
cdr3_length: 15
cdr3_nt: TGTGCCAGCAGTGAAGGTCAGGGGATGAACACTGAAGCTTTCTTT
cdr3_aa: CASSEGQGMNTEAFF

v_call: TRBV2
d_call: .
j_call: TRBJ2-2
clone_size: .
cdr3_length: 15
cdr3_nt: TGTGCCAGCAGCCGAGGGATGCGAGGCACCGGGGAGCTGTTTTTT
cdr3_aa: CASSRGMRGTGELFF

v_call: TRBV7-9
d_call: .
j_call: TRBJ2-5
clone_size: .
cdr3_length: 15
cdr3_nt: TGTGCCAGCAGCTTAGAAGAGCGTCCCCAAGAGACCCAGTACTTC
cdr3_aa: CASSLEERPQETQYF

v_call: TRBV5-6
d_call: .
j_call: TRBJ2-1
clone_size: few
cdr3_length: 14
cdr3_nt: TGTGCCAGCAGCTTGGGATCGATAGACAATGAGCAGTTCTTC
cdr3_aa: CASSLGSIDNEQFF

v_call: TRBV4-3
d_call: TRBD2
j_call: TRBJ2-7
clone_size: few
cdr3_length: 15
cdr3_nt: TGCGCCAGCAGCCAAGGGCGGGAGGGCCGCTACGAGCAGTACTTC
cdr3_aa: CASSQGREGRYEQYF

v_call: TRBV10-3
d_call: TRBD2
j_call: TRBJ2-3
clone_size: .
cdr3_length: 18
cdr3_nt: TGTGCCATCAGTGACCCACCTGTCCCGGGACTAGTCACAGATACGCAGTATTTT
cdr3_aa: CAISDPPVPGLVTDTQYF

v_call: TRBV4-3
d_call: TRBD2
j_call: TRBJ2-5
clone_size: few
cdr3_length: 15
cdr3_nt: TGCGCCAGCAGCCCAGAAGCTAGCGGCCAAGAGACCCAGTACTTC
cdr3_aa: CASSPEASGQETQYF

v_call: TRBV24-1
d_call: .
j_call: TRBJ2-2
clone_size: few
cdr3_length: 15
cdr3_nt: TGTGCCACCAGTCTCCAGGGGCCTAGCACCGGGGAGCTGTTTTTT
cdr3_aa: CATSLQGPSTGELFF